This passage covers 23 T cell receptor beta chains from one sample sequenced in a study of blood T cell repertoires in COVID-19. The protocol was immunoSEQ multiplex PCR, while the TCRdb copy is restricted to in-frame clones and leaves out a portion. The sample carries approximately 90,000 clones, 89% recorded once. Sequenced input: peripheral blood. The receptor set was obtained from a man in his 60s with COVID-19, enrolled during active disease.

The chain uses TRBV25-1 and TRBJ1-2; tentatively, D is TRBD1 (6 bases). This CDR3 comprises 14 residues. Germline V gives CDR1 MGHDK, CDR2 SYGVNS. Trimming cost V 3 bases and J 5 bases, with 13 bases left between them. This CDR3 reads CASSDRGVVYGYTF. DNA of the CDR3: TGTGCCAGCAGTGACAGGGGCGTCGTTTATGGCTACACCTTC.

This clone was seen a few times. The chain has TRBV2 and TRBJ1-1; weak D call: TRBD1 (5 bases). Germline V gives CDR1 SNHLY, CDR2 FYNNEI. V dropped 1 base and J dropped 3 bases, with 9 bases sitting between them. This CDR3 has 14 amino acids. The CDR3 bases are TGTGCCAGCAGTGAAGTTGGACAAGACACTGAAGCTTTCTTT. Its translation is CASSEVGQDTEAFF.

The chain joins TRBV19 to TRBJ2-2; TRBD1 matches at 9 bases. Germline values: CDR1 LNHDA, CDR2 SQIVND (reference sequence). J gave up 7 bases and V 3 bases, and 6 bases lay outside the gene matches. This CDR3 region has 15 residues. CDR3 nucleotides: TGTGCCAGTAGTATGAGACAGGGGGAAGTCGGGGAGCTGTTTTTT. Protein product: CASSMRQGEVGELFF. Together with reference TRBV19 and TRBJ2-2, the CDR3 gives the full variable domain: DGGITQSPKYLFRKEGQNVTLSCEQNLNHDAMYWYRQDPGQGLRLIYYSQIVNDFQKGDIAEGYSVSREKKESFPLTVTSAQKNPTAFYLCASSMRQGEVGELFFGEGSRLTVL.

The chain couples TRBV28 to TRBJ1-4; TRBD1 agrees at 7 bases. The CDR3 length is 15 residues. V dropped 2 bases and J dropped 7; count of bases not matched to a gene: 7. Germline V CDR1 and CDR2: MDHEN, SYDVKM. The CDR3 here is CASSLDRGLSEKLFF. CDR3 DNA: TGTGCCAGCAGTTTAGATAGGGGGCTGAGTGAAAAACTGTTTTTT. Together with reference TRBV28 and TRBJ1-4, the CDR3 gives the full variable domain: DVKVTQSSRYLVKRTGEKVFLECVQDMDHENMFWYRQDPGLGLRLIYFSYDVKMKEKGDIPEGYSVSREKKERFSLILESASTNQTSMYLCASSLDRGLSEKLFFGSGTQLSVL.

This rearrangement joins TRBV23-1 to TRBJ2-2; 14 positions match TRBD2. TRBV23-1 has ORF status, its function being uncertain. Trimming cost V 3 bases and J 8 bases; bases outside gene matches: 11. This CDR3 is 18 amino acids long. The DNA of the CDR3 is TGCGCCAGCAGTCACCCTGGGACTAGCGGGAGATTAATGGGGGAGCTGTTTTTT. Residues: CASSHPGTSGRLMGELFF.

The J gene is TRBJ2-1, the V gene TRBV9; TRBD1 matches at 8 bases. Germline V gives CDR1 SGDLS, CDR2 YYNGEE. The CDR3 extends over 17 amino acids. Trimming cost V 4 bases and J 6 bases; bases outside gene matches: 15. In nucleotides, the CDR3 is TGTGCCAGCAGCCTCCAACCTTGGGACAGGATCGGCAATGAGCAGTTCTTC. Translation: CASSLQPWDRIGNEQFF. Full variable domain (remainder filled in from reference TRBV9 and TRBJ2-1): DSGVTQTPKHLITATGQRVTLRCSPRSGDLSVYWYQQSLDQGLQFLIQYYNGEERAKGNILERFSAQQFPDLHSELNLSSLELGDSALYFCASSLQPWDRIGNEQFFGPGTRLTVL.

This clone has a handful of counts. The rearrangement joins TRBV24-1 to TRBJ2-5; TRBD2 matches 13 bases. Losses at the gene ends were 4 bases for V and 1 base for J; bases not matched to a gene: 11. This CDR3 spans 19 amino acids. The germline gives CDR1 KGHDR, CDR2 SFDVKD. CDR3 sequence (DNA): TGTGCCACCAGTGAGACCGGGACTAGCGGGAAGGGATTCCAAGAGACCCAGTACTTC. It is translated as CATSETGTSGKGFQETQYF.

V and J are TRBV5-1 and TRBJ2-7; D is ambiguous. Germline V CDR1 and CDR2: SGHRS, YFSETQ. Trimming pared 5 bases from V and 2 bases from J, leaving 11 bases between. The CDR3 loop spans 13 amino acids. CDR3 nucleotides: TGCGCCAGCAGTGCAGGCCTGACCTACGAGCAGTACTTC. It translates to CASSAGLTYEQYF. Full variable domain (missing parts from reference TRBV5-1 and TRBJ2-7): KAGVTQTPRYLIKTRGQQVTLSCSPISGHRSVSWYQQTPGQGLQFLFEYFSETQRNKGNFPGRFSGRQFSNSRSEMNVSTLELGDSALYLCASSAGLTYEQYFGPGTRLTVT.

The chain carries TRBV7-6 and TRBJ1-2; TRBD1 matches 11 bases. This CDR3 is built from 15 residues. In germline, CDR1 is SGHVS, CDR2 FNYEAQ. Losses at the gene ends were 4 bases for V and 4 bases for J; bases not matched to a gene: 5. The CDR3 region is CASSSKGTGGYGYTF. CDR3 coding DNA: TGTGCCAGCAGCTCAAAAGGGACAGGGGGCTATGGCTACACCTTC.

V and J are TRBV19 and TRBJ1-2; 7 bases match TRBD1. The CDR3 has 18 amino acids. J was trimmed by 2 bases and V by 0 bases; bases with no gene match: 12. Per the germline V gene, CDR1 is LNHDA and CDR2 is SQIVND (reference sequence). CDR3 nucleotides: TGTGCCAGTAGTATAGATTCGGGACAGCCGGACCGAAACTATGGCTACACCTTC. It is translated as CASSIDSGQPDRNYGYTF.

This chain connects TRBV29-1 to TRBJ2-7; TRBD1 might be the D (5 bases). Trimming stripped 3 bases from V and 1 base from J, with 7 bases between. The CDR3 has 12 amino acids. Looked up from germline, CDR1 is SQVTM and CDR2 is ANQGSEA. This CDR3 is CSVETVSYEQYF. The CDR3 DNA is TGCAGCGTTGAGACAGTATCCTACGAGCAGTACTTC.

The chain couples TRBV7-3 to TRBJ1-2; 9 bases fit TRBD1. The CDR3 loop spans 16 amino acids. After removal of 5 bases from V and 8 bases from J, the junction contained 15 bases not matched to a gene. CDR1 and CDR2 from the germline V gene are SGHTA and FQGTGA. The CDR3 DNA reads TGTGCCAGCAGCCCTAGCCCCGGGACAGGGAGAGACGGCTACACCTTC. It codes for CASSPSPGTGRDGYTF.

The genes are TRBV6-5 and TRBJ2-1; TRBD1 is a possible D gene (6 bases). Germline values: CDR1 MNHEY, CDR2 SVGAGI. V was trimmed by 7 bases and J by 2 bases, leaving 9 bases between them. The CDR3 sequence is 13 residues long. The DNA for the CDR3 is TGTGCCAGCATTGGGGGCCCCTACAATGAGCAGTTCTTC. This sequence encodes CASIGGPYNEQFF.

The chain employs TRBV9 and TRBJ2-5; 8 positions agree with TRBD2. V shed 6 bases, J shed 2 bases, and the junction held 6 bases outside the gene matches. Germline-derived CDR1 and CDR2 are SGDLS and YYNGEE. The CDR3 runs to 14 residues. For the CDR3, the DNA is TGTGCCAGCACCTACCGCGGGGGGCAAGAGACCCAGTACTTC. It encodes CASTYRGGQETQYF.

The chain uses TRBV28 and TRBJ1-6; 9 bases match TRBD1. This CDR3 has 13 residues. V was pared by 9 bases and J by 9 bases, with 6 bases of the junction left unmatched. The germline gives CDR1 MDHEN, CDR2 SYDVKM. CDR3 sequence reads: CASYGTGISPLHF. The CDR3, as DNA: TGTGCCAGTTACGGGACAGGGATTTCACCCCTCCACTTT. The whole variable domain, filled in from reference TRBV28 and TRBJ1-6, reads DVKVTQSSRYLVKRTGEKVFLECVQDMDHENMFWYRQDPGLGLRLIYFSYDVKMKEKGDIPEGYSVSREKKERFSLILESASTNQTSMYLCASYGTGISPLHFGNGTRLTVT.

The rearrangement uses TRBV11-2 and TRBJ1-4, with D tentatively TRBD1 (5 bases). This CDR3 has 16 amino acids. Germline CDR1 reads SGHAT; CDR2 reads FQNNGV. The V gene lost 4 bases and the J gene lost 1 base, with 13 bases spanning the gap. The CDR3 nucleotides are TGTGCCAGCAGCTCTCAGGGTTTTGAAACTAATGAAAAACTGTTTTTT. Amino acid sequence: CASSSQGFETNEKLFF.

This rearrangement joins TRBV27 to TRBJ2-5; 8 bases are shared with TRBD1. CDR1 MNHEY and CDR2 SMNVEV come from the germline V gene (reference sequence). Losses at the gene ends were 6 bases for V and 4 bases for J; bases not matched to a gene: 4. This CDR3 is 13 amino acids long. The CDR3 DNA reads TGTGCCAGCAGCCCCAGGGGGCGAGAGACCCAGTACTTC. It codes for CASSPRGRETQYF.

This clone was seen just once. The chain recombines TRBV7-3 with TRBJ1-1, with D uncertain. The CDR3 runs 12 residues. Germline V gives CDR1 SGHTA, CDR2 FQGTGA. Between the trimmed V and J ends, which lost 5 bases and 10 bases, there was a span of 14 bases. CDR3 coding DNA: TGTGCCAGCAGCATACTGGCCTCGGGAGCTTTCTTT. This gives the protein CASSILASGAFF.

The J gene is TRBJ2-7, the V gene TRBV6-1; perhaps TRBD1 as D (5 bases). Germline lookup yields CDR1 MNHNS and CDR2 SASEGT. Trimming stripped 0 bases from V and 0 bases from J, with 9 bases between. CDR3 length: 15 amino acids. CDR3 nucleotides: TGTGCCAGCAGTGAAGCGTCAGACAGCTCCTACGAGCAGTACTTC. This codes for CASSEASDSSYEQYF.

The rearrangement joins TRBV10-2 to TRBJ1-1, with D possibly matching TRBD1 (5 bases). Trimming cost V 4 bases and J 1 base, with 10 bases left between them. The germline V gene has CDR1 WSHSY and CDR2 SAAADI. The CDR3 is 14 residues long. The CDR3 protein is CASSVTQANTEAFF. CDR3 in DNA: TGCGCCAGCAGTGTAACACAGGCGAACACTGAAGCTTTCTTT.

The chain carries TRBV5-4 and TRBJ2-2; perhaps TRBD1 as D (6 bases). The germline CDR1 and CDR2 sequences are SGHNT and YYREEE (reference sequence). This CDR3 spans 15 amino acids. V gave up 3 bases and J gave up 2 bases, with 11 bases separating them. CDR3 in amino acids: CASSSGTYNTGELFF. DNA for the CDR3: TGTGCCAGCAGCTCCGGGACATACAACACCGGGGAGCTGTTTTTT.

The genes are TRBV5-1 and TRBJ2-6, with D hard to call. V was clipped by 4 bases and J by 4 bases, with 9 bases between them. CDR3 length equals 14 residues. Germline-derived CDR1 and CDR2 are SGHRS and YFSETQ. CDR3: CASSLDEGANVLTF. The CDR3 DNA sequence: TGCGCCAGCAGCCTGGACGAGGGGGCCAACGTCCTGACTTTC.

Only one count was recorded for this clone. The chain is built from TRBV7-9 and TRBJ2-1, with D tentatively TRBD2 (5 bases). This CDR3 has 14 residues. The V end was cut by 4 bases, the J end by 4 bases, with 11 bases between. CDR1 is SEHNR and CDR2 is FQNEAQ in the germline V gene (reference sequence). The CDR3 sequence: CASSSDGKYNEQFF. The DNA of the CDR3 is TGTGCCAGCAGCTCGGACGGGAAATACAATGAGCAGTTCTTC.